Sequencing of this T cell receptor beta chain was carried out in a study of CD4+ T cells in melanoma. Worth noting for this clone: Its antigen is currently unknown.

TCRdb's copy holds only in-frame clones and misses some; the assay was immunoSEQ multiplex PCR. The sample has about 18,000 clones; roughly 80% are singletons. Findings and caveats of the study: A reported correlation linked neoantigen-specific CD4+ T cells to CD8+, macrophage and B cell function.

Source material: cells from a culture (not recorded whether cultured in vitro). The sequence derives from a human donor with melanoma.

The CDR3 nucleotides are TGCGCCAGCAGCTTAGACCCCTCCCCCTATGGCTACACCTTC. Translated: CASSLDPSPYGYTF. The V and J genes are TRBV5-1 and TRBJ1-2; D not resolved. The CDR3 is 14 residues long. Deletions cut 2 bases from V and 4 bases from J, with 12 bases between. Germline lookup yields CDR1 SGHRS and CDR2 YFSETQ.